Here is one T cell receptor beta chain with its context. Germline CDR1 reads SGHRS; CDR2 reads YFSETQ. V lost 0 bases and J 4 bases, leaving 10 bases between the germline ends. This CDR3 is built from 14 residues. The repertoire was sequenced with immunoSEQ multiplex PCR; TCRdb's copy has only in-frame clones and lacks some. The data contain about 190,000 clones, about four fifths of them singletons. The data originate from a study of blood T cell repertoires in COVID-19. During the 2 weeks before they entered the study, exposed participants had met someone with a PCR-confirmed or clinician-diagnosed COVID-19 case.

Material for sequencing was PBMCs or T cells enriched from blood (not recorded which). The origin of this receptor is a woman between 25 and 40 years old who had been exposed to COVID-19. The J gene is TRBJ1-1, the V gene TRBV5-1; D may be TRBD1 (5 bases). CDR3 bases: TGCGCCAGCAGCTTGGTGGGGGGGTTCACTGAAGCTTTCTTT. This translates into CASSLVGGFTEAFF.